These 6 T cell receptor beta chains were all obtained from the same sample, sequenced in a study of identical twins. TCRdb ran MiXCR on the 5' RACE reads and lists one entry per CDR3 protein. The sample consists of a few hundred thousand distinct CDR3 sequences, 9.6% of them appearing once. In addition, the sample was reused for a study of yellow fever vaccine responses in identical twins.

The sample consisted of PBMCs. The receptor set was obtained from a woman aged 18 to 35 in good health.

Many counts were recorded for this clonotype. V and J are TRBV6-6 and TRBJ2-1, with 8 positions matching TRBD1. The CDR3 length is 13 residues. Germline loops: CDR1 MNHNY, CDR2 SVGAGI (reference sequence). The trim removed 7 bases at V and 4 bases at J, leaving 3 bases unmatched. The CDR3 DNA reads TGTGCCAGCACCTGGGACAGGTACAATGAGCAGTTCTTC. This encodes CASTWDRYNEQFF.

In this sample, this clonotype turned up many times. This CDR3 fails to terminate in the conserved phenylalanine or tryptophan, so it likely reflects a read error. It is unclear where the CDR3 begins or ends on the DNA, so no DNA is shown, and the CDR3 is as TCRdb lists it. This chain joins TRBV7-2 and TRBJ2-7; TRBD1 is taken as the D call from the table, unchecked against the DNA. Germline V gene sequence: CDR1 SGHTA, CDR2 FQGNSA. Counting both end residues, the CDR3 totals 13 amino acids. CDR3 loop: CASSLGDGLPHFL.

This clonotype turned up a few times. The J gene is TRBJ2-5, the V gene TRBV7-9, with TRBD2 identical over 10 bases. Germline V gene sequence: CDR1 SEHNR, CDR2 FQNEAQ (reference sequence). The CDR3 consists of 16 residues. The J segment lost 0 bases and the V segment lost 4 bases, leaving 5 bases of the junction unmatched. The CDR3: CASSSLLAGNQETQYF. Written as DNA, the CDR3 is TGTGCCAGCAGCTCACTACTAGCGGGAAACCAAGAGACCCAGTACTTC.

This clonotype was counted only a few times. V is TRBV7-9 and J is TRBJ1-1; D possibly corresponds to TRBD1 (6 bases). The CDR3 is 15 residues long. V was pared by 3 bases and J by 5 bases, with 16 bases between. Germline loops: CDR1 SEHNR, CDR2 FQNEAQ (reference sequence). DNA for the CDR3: TGTGCCAGCAGCTTGCAGACAGGCCCTGTAACTGAAGCTTTCTTT. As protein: CASSLQTGPVTEAFF.

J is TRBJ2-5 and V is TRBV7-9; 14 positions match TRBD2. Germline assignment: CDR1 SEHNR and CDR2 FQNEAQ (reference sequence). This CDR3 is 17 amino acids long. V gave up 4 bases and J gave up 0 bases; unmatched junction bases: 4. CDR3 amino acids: CASSSGTSGSNQETQYF. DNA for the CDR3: TGTGCCAGCAGCTCAGGGACTAGCGGGAGTAACCAAGAGACCCAGTACTTC. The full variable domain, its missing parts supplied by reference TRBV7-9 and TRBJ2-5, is DTGVSQNPRHKITKRGQNVTFRCDPISEHNRLYWYRQTLGQGPEFLTYFQNEAQLEKSRLLSDRFSAERPKGSFSTLEIQRTEQGDSAMYLCASSSGTSGSNQETQYFGPGTRLLVL.

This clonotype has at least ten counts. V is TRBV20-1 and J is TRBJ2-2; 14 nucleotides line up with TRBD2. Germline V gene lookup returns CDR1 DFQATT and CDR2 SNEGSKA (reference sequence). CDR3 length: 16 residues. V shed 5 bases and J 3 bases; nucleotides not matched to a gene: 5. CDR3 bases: TGCAGTGCTCCGAGACTAGCGGGAGGGGACACCGGGGAGCTGTTTTTT. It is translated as CSAPRLAGGDTGELFF.